Following are 22 T cell receptor beta chains from one sample sequenced in a study of cytomegalovirus exposure and HLA in healthy donors (dated by TCRdb to the late 2010s). To prepare the library, the immunoSEQ multiplex PCR assay was applied. A mixture of 60 forward primers for TCR Vbeta segments and 13 reverse primers for TCR Jbeta segments was used in the multiplex PCR. TCRdb provides this immuneACCESS table in a form limited to in-frame rearrangements. Some clones are lacking; in checked studies, under half of them reflect an unresolved V gene, and why the rest are absent is not known. This sample has about 110,000 clones in its table, and just over 15% of those were observed once. The top ten clonotypes cover roughly 2% of the sample. The sequenced sample was PBMCs. These receptors all stem from a woman under 30 in good health and CMV-seronegative.

The chain uses TRBV4-1 and TRBJ1-3, with D tentatively TRBD1 (5 bases). Germline assignment: CDR1 MGHRA and CDR2 YSYEKL. This CDR3 region has 16 residues. Trimming pared 1 base from V and 0 bases from J, leaving 10 bases between. For the CDR3, the DNA is TGCGCCAGCAGCCAAGTCGCAGGGCCCTCTGGAAACACCATATATTTT. Protein product: CASSQVAGPSGNTIYF.

This clone has only a few counts. The rearrangement joins TRBV27 to TRBJ1-6; D not resolved. The CDR3 loop spans 14 amino acids. CDR1 MNHEY and CDR2 SMNVEV come from the germline V gene (reference sequence). V lost 7 bases and J 4 bases, leaving 11 bases between the germline ends. CDR3 nucleotides: TGTGCCAGCACCTCACACAATTATAATTCACCCCTCCACTTT. It codes for CASTSHNYNSPLHF.

The genes are TRBV28 and TRBJ1-2; D unresolved. The CDR3 runs to 11 residues. V lost 1 base and J 8 bases, leaving 5 bases between the germline ends. CDR1 is MDHEN, CDR2 SYDVKM, per germline. CDR3 nucleotide sequence: TGTGCCAGCAGTTTATTCGGGGGCTACACCTTC. This sequence encodes CASSLFGGYTF.

This clone was counted a few times. The J gene is TRBJ2-5, the V gene TRBV19; 12 positions match TRBD1. Trimming took 5 bases from V and 5 from J; bases not matched to a gene: 6. The germline V gene encodes CDR1 LNHDA and CDR2 SQIVND (reference sequence). CDR3 length: 15 amino acids. CDR3 DNA sequence: TGTGCCAGTAGTCGGGACAGGGGGCGTGTGGAGACCCAGTACTTC. It specifies CASSRDRGRVETQYF.

This clone was seen a few times. The genes are TRBV9 and TRBJ2-3; 9 bases line up with TRBD1. The junction had 5 bases not matched to a gene; V was cut back by 2 bases and J by 4 bases. Germline CDR1 SGDLS, CDR2 YYNGEE. The length of the CDR3 is 15 residues. The CDR3 DNA reads as TGTGCCAGCAGCGTGGGACAGGGAGCGGCAGATACGCAGTATTTT. It translates to CASSVGQGAADTQYF.

The chain has TRBV28 and TRBJ1-1, with TRBD1 matching over 9 bases. The CDR3 runs 13 residues. V gave up 4 bases and J gave up 6 bases; unmatched junction bases: 3. Germline V lookup: CDR1 MDHEN, CDR2 SYDVKM. The DNA for the CDR3 is TGTGCCAGCAGTTCCCGGGACAGGGCTGAAGCTTTCTTT. Protein: CASSSRDRAEAFF. Based on the CDR3 plus reference TRBV28 and TRBJ1-1, the full variable domain is DVKVTQSSRYLVKRTGEKVFLECVQDMDHENMFWYRQDPGLGLRLIYFSYDVKMKEKGDIPEGYSVSREKKERFSLILESASTNQTSMYLCASSSRDRAEAFFGQGTRLTVV.

This clone has a handful of counts. V gene TRBV5-6 combines with J gene TRBJ1-2; D is possibly TRBD1 (5 bases). The CDR3 consists of 15 residues. Germline V gene data show CDR1 as SGHDT and CDR2 as YYEEEE. The germline V and J ends were trimmed by 4 bases and 4 bases, with 17 bases remaining between them. CDR3 loop: CASSPGVGTSYGYTF. The CDR3 DNA sequence: TGTGCCAGCAGCCCAGGAGTAGGGACTAGCTATGGCTACACCTTC.

The table lists this clone with a few counts. The J gene is TRBJ1-2, the V gene TRBV7-9; 7 nucleotides match TRBD1. The V gene end was trimmed by 3 bases and the J gene end by 8 bases; junction bases not matched to a gene: 3. This CDR3 comprises 12 residues. The germline V gene has CDR1 SEHNR and CDR2 FQNEAQ (reference sequence). CDR3 bases: TGTGCCAGCAGCTTCGGGACAGAAGGCTACACCTTC. It encodes CASSFGTEGYTF.

The chain carries TRBV18 and TRBJ2-5, with 8 bases lining up with TRBD2. CDR3 size: 15 residues. The V segment lost 4 bases and the J segment 2 bases; nucleotides outside the gene matches: 6. The V gene's germline CDR1 is KGHSH and CDR2 LQKENI. CDR3 bases: TGTGCCAGCTCACGACTGACTAGCGCTCAAGAGACCCAGTACTTC. This translates into CASSRLTSAQETQYF.

This rearrangement joins TRBV4-2 to TRBJ1-3; D is unclear. Trimming removed 0 bases from V and 2 bases from J, with 20 bases in between. The CDR3 spans 19 residues. Looked up from germline, CDR1 is LGHNA and CDR2 is YNFKEQ. DNA for the CDR3: TGTGCCAGCAGCCAAGATCCCACCCCTGGCAGGCGGGCTGGAAACACCATATATTTT. Its protein product is CASSQDPTPGRRAGNTIYF.

This chain joins TRBV5-4 and TRBJ2-1; 13 bases match TRBD2. V lost 4 bases, J lost 4 bases, and 5 bases stayed unmatched. CDR1 is SGHNT, CDR2 YYREEE, per germline (reference sequence). There are 16 residues in the CDR3. This CDR3 reads CASSGSGLAGYNEQFF. The CDR3 DNA sequence: TGTGCCAGCAGCGGCTCGGGACTAGCGGGATACAATGAGCAGTTCTTC.

For this clone: A junction boundary mismatches the germline segment, possibly from a read error. Other DNA sequences from this sample encode an identical CDR3 as well. The chain employs TRBV19 and TRBJ1-6; D unclear. The CDR3 has 14 amino acids. Germline V lookup: CDR1 LNHDA, CDR2 SQIVND (reference sequence). This CDR3 is CASSIREVNSPLHF. CDR3 bases: TGTGCCAGTAGTATACGAGAGGTTAATTCCCCCCTCCACTTT.

This clone has only a few counts. The chain has TRBV7-2 and TRBJ1-1; no clear D. V was trimmed by 3 bases and J by 1 base, leaving 6 bases between them. CDR1 SGHTA and CDR2 FQGNSA come from the germline V gene. The CDR3 contains 13 residues. DNA for the CDR3: TGTGCCAGCAGCTTCGGCGGGAACACTGAAGCTTTCTTT. It specifies CASSFGGNTEAFF. Using reference TRBV7-2 and TRBJ1-1 for the parts outside the CDR3, the full variable domain is GAGVSQSPSNKVTEKGKDVELRCDPISGHTALYWYRQSLGQGLEFLIYFQGNSAPDKSGLPSDRFSAERTGGSVSTLTIQRTQQEDSAVYLCASSFGGNTEAFFGQGTRLTVV.

In DNA form, the CDR3 reads TGTGCCAGCAGTACGGTGGGAGGCCCTAATGAGCAGTTCTTC. Amino acid sequence: CASSTVGGPNEQFF. The rearrangement links TRBV27 to TRBJ2-1; tentative D call: TRBD2 (6 bases). The germline V and J ends were trimmed by 5 bases and 7 bases, with 15 bases remaining between them. The germline gives CDR1 MNHEY, CDR2 SMNVEV (reference sequence). This CDR3 spans 14 amino acids.

This chain connects TRBV18 to TRBJ1-3, with D possibly TRBD1 on 5 matching bases. In germline, CDR1 is KGHSH, CDR2 LQKENI. CDR3 length: 16 residues. The V and J ends lost 3 bases and 0 bases respectively, with 12 bases between them. The CDR3 coding sequence is TGTGCCAGCTCACCTACGGCGGGGGACTCTGGAAACACCATATATTTT. As protein: CASSPTAGDSGNTIYF.

V is TRBV7-9 and J is TRBJ2-1; 12 bases agree with TRBD2. V was clipped by 3 bases and J by 8 bases; unmatched bases: 5. CDR1 SEHNR and CDR2 FQNEAQ come from the germline V gene (reference sequence). The CDR3 contains 15 residues. The CDR3 spells CASSFRLAGVDEQFF. The CDR3 nucleotides read TGTGCCAGCAGCTTCCGACTAGCGGGAGTAGATGAGCAGTTCTTC.

This clone was seen a handful of times. The rearrangement links TRBV5-6 to TRBJ1-6; 10 nucleotides align to TRBD1. Germline CDR1 is SGHDT and CDR2 is YYEEEE. V shed 4 bases and J 9 bases; nucleotides not matched to a gene: 4. The CDR3 extends over 14 amino acids. The CDR3 loop reads CASSPDRGPSPLHF. The CDR3 bases are TGTGCCAGCAGCCCTGACAGGGGGCCTTCACCCCTCCACTTT.

A few counts support this clone. The chain carries TRBV13 and TRBJ1-1; 9 nucleotides line up with TRBD1. This CDR3 has 17 residues. The germline V gene encodes CDR1 PRHDT and CDR2 FYEKMQ (reference sequence). The trim removed 0 bases at V and 1 base at J, leaving 6 bases unmatched. The CDR3 DNA follows: TGTGCCAGCAGCTTAGGACAGGGGGCTTTTCAGAACACTGAAGCTTTCTTT. This encodes CASSLGQGAFQNTEAFF. Complete variable domain (other parts from reference TRBV13 and TRBJ1-1): AAGVIQSPRHLIKEKRETATLKCYPIPRHDTVYWYQQGPGQDPQFLISFYEKMQSDKGSIPDRFSAQQFSDYHSELNMSSLELGDSALYFCASSLGQGAFQNTEAFFGQGTRLTVV.

This clone turned up a few times. The chain recombines TRBV7-9 with TRBJ2-5, with TRBD2 matching over 7 bases. There are 15 residues in the CDR3. After removal of 0 bases from V and 4 bases from J, the junction contained 5 bases not matched to a gene. Germline CDR1 reads SEHNR; CDR2 reads FQNEAQ (reference sequence). The CDR3 is CASSLAGGLTETQYF. CDR3 sequence (DNA): TGTGCCAGCAGCTTAGCGGGGGGACTAACAGAGACCCAGTACTTC.

The V call is TRBV27, the J call TRBJ2-7, with a tentative D call TRBD1 (5 bases). This CDR3 is 15 amino acids long. Per germline, CDR1 MNHEY and CDR2 SMNVEV (reference sequence). V was trimmed by 5 bases and J by 0 bases, leaving 14 bases between them. The DNA of the CDR3 is TGTGCCAGCAGTCCTAACGTGCAGGGCTCCTACGAGCAGTACTTC. It codes for CASSPNVQGSYEQYF.

The gene calls are TRBV25-1 and TRBJ1-2, with D possibly TRBD1 on 6 matching bases. This CDR3 spans 13 amino acids. V was shortened by 6 bases and J by 1 base, with 9 bases between the two germline ends. Germline assignment: CDR1 MGHDK and CDR2 SYGVNS. DNA of the CDR3: TGTGCCAGCAGAGGGACATTTAACTATGGCTACACCTTC. It specifies CASRGTFNYGYTF.

This clone is medium-sized (0.01 to 0.1%) in the sample. V gene TRBV6-6 combines with J gene TRBJ2-5; D is perhaps TRBD2 (6 bases). Trimming removed 5 bases at V and 1 base at J, with 14 bases between. Germline CDR1 MNHNY, CDR2 SVGAGI (reference sequence). The CDR3 loop spans 15 amino acids. The CDR3 bases are TGTGCCAGCAGTAATAGGGCGGGGCTCCAAGAGACCCAGTACTTC. Its translation: CASSNRAGLQETQYF.